This passage covers 24 T cell receptor beta chains from one sample sequenced in a study of cytomegalovirus exposure and HLA in healthy donors (TCRdb year 2017). Libraries were built with the immunoSEQ multiplex PCR assay. Held by TCRdb, this immuneACCESS table contains in-frame sequences only and omits some clones. Under half of the omission traces to an unresolved V gene where checked; the cause of the rest is unknown. The sample table lists over 110,000 clones, around 84% of them with a count of one. 8.7% of the sample comes from the top ten. Sequences were obtained from PBMCs. These receptors came from a man between 18 and 29 years old in good health and CMV-seropositive.

The chain uses TRBV5-1 and TRBJ2-1; TRBD2 matches at 14 bases. Per germline, CDR1 SGHRS and CDR2 YFSETQ. Trimming at V came to 4 bases and at J to 5 bases, leaving 5 bases not matched to a gene. The CDR3 covers 16 residues. CDR3 DNA: TGCGCCAGCAGCCAAGGACTAGCGGGAGGACACAATGAGCAGTTCTTC. It specifies CASSQGLAGGHNEQFF.

The chain combines TRBV9 with TRBJ1-3, with no clear D. Germline loops: CDR1 SGDLS, CDR2 YYNGEE. Between the trimmed V and J ends, which lost 3 bases and 2 bases, there was a span of 15 bases. The CDR3 consists of 16 residues. The CDR3: CASSEGGFQPGNTIYF. In DNA, the CDR3 is TGTGCCAGCAGCGAGGGAGGGTTCCAACCTGGAAACACCATATATTTT.

The rearrangement links TRBV19 to TRBJ2-7; TRBD1 aligns across 9 bases. The germline gives CDR1 LNHDA, CDR2 SQIVND (reference sequence). J gave up 3 bases and V 5 bases, and 8 bases lay outside the gene matches. The CDR3 has 15 residues. In DNA, the CDR3 is TGTGCCAGTAGTTTCGGGACAGGGTACATCTACGAGCAGTACTTC. Its translation: CASSFGTGYIYEQYF.

The chain joins TRBV2 to TRBJ2-5; 12 nucleotides line up with TRBD1. CDR1 and CDR2 from the germline V gene are SNHLY and FYNNEI. The CDR3 runs to 16 residues. V gave up 5 bases and J gave up 3 bases; unmatched junction bases: 7. The CDR3: CASSRGQGAREETQYF. For the CDR3, the DNA is TGTGCCAGCAGTAGGGGACAGGGGGCGAGGGAAGAGACCCAGTACTTC.

This chain links TRBV6-5 with TRBJ2-2; D gene unclear. CDR1 and CDR2 from the germline V gene are MNHEY and SVGAGI. With 0 bases removed from V and 7 bases from J, the gap between germline ends came to 6 bases. The CDR3 totals 13 residues. DNA of the CDR3: TGTGCCAGCAGTTACTCGCGTATCGGGGAGCTGTTTTTT. Translation: CASSYSRIGELFF.

The CDR3 nucleotides read TGTGCCAGCAGTCCCCGTGGTAGCGGTAGGAATGAGCAGTTCTTC. It yields the protein CASSPRGSGRNEQFF. This chain joins TRBV28 and TRBJ2-1; D possibly corresponds to TRBD2 (6 bases). This CDR3 is built from 15 residues. Trimming left V 5 bases short and J 7 bases short, with 18 bases between. CDR1 is MDHEN, CDR2 SYDVKM, per germline.

This sequence joins TRBV11-3 and TRBJ2-7; 7 nucleotides line up with TRBD2. Germline values: CDR1 SGHNT, CDR2 YENEEA. The CDR3 covers 16 residues. V lost 5 bases, J lost 0 bases, and 10 bases stayed unmatched. The CDR3 is CASSPFQLAASYEQYF. As DNA, the CDR3 is TGTGCCAGCAGCCCTTTTCAGCTAGCGGCCTCCTACGAGCAGTACTTC. The full variable domain, in which reference TRBV11-3 and TRBJ2-7 provide the parts outside the CDR3, is EAGVVQSPRYKIIEKKQPVAFWCNPISGHNTLYWYLQNLGQGPELLIRYENEEAVDDSQLPKDRFSAERLKGVDSTLKIQPAELGDSAVYLCASSPFQLAASYEQYFGPGTRLTVT.

The chain has TRBV9 and TRBJ2-1; 7 nucleotides line up with TRBD2. The CDR3 covers 14 residues. Germline V gives CDR1 SGDLS, CDR2 YYNGEE. J lost 9 bases, V lost 0 bases, and 6 bases had no gene match. In DNA form, the CDR3 reads TGTGCCAGCAGCGTAGGGGGAGGGAGTGGTGAGCAGTTCTTC. Translation gives CASSVGGGSGEQFF.

The V gene is TRBV5-1, the J gene TRBJ1-1, with TRBD1 as a possible D gene (5 bases). Germline CDR1 and CDR2: SGHRS and YFSETQ. The CDR3 consists of 15 residues. Trimming left V 0 bases short and J 4 bases short, with 13 bases between. This CDR3 is CASSLVARVGTEAFF. CDR3 in DNA: TGCGCCAGCAGCTTGGTTGCCAGGGTGGGCACTGAAGCTTTCTTT.

J is TRBJ2-7 and V is TRBV6-5, with 10 bases lining up with TRBD1. Trimming took 7 bases from V and 5 from J; bases not matched to a gene: 11. The CDR3 is 15 residues long. Germline CDR1 MNHEY, CDR2 SVGAGI. CDR3 sequence: CASKRVETGGNEQYF. CDR3 DNA sequence: TGTGCCAGCAAGAGGGTGGAGACAGGGGGCAACGAGCAGTACTTC.

The chain recombines TRBV7-9 with TRBJ1-1; D is uncertain. This CDR3 is built from 15 residues. Germline V gene lookup returns CDR1 SEHNR and CDR2 FQNEAQ (reference sequence). Deletions cut 2 bases from V and 0 bases from J, with 10 bases between. CDR3 in amino acids: CASSLLREVNTEAFF. The CDR3 nucleotides read TGTGCCAGCAGCTTACTAAGGGAGGTGAACACTGAAGCTTTCTTT.

The gene calls are TRBV9 and TRBJ2-5, with 10 bases aligning to TRBD2. Germline V lookup: CDR1 SGDLS, CDR2 YYNGEE. CDR3 length: 16 residues. J lost 4 bases, V lost 1 base, and 7 bases had no gene match. In DNA form, the CDR3 reads TGTGCCAGCAGCGTATGGGCTAGCGGGGGCATAGAGACCCAGTACTTC. Its protein product is CASSVWASGGIETQYF.

This clone was counted a few times. The J gene is TRBJ1-4, the V gene TRBV5-1, with 7 bases matching TRBD1. Germline trimming cut 4 bases from V and 5 bases from J; bases unmatched to any gene: 11. Germline V lookup: CDR1 SGHRS, CDR2 YFSETQ. The CDR3 runs 16 residues. Written as DNA, the CDR3 is TGCGCCAGCAGCAGATTTACAGGGGATCCGAATGAAAAACTGTTTTTT. Protein product: CASSRFTGDPNEKLFF.

The genes are TRBV6-5 and TRBJ2-7; possible D gene TRBD2, 6 bases. V gave up 0 bases and J gave up 7 bases, with 13 bases separating them. Germline V gives CDR1 MNHEY, CDR2 SVGAGI. The CDR3 consists of 14 residues. This CDR3 is CASSYSGGAPEQYF. Here the CDR3 DNA reads TGTGCCAGCAGTTACTCAGGCGGGGCCCCTGAGCAGTACTTC.

V and J are TRBV6-6 and TRBJ1-1; possible D gene TRBD1, 6 bases. The V and J ends lost 0 bases and 11 bases respectively, with 16 bases between them. The CDR3 runs to 14 residues. Germline V gives CDR1 MNHNY, CDR2 SVGAGI (reference sequence). The CDR3 protein is CASSYSDSRQDAFF. Here the CDR3 DNA reads TGTGCCAGCAGTTACTCGGACAGCCGTCAGGATGCTTTCTTT.

The chain combines TRBV18 with TRBJ2-7, with 8 bases aligning to TRBD1. Germline CDR1 reads KGHSH; CDR2 reads LQKENI. Losses at the gene ends were 2 bases for V and 4 bases for J; bases not matched to a gene: 7. The CDR3 loop spans 15 amino acids. The CDR3 reads CASSPGQGPPYEQYF. The CDR3 region has the DNA TGTGCCAGCTCACCAGGACAGGGACCTCCATACGAGCAGTACTTC.

The chain recombines TRBV6-1 with TRBJ1-1, with 7 bases identical to TRBD1. The trim removed 7 bases at V and 7 bases at J, leaving 9 bases unmatched. In germline, CDR1 is MNHNS, CDR2 SASEGT. CDR3 length: 13 amino acids. The CDR3 sequence: CASKTIDRVEAFF. CDR3 sequence (DNA): TGTGCCAGCAAAACTATTGACAGGGTTGAAGCTTTCTTT.

This clone was detected once. The chain combines TRBV11-2 with TRBJ1-3; no reliable D call. V was clipped by 0 bases and J by 0 bases, with 12 bases between them. This CDR3 region has 17 residues. Germline V gene lookup returns CDR1 SGHAT and CDR2 FQNNGV. CDR3 residues: CASSLDFWQASGNTIYF. CDR3 sequence (DNA): TGTGCCAGCAGCTTAGATTTTTGGCAGGCCTCTGGAAACACCATATATTTT.

The chain employs TRBV5-6 and TRBJ2-7; 11 bases match TRBD2. This CDR3 is 15 amino acids long. CDR1 and CDR2 (germline): SGHDT, YYEEEE. After removal of 4 bases from V and 2 bases from J, the junction contained 5 bases not matched to a gene. CDR3 amino acids: CASSGGLAGTYEQYF. In DNA, the CDR3 is TGTGCCAGCAGCGGTGGACTAGCGGGCACCTACGAGCAGTACTTC.

The V call is TRBV5-8, the J call TRBJ2-7, with 9 bases aligning to TRBD2. The CDR3 is 15 residues long. Germline assignment: CDR1 SGHTS and CDR2 YDEGEE. The V and J ends lost 0 bases and 4 bases, in that order; junction bases with no gene match: 5. CDR3 amino acids: CASSLAPSGGYEQYF. The CDR3 nucleotides are TGTGCCAGCAGCTTGGCACCCAGCGGGGGGTACGAGCAGTACTTC.

V gene TRBV30 combines with J gene TRBJ2-1, with D perhaps matching TRBD1 (7 bases). V lost 4 bases and J lost 4, with 14 bases in between. The CDR3 spans 14 residues. The germline CDR1 and CDR2 sequences are GTSNPN and SVGIG (reference sequence). The CDR3 DNA follows: TGTGCCTGGACGGCGGGACAGCTGTACAATGAGCAGTTCTTC. It specifies CAWTAGQLYNEQFF.

The V call is TRBV10-2, the J call TRBJ1-1; 7 nucleotides align to TRBD1. Trimming at V came to 5 bases and at J to 4 bases, leaving 4 bases not matched to a gene. CDR1 is WSHSY, CDR2 SAAADI, per germline. The CDR3 sequence is 13 residues long. The CDR3 reads CASSFPGGTEAFF. For the CDR3, the DNA is TGCGCCAGCAGTTTTCCAGGGGGCACTGAAGCTTTCTTT.

This clone is a singleton in its sample. V gene TRBV5-4 combines with J gene TRBJ1-3; TRBD1 aligns across 8 bases. J gave up 3 bases and V 4 bases, and 3 bases lay outside the gene matches. Germline loops: CDR1 SGHNT, CDR2 YYREEE (reference sequence). The CDR3 sequence is 14 residues long. CDR3 amino acids: CASSNTGGGNTIYF. The DNA of the CDR3 is TGTGCCAGCAGCAACACAGGGGGTGGAAACACCATATATTTT.

A single count supports this clone. The rearrangement uses TRBV20-1 and TRBJ1-2; TRBD1 might be the D (6 bases). Per germline, CDR1 DFQATT and CDR2 SNEGSKA (reference sequence). This CDR3 region has 11 residues. Between the trimmed V and J ends, which lost 5 bases and 7 bases, there was a span of 11 bases. The CDR3 is CSALQGFGYTF. CDR3 DNA: TGCAGTGCTCTTCAGGGGTTTGGCTACACCTTC.